The 20 T cell receptor beta chains below were found in one sample sequenced in a study of blood T cell repertoires in COVID-19 (TCRdb year 2020). The method was the immunoSEQ multiplex PCR assay. The table was pulled from immuneACCESS by TCRdb, which kept in-frame rearrangements only. Such tables lose some clones; where checked, under half of the loss comes from unresolved V genes, and the rest has no known cause. This sample holds approximately 150,000 clones; 84% were observed only once. In total, the top ten clones hold 8.5% to 9% of the sample. The specimen sequenced was peripheral blood. Receptors originate from a man aged 30 to 39 with COVID-19, enrolled during active disease.

This clone was seen only a few times. The V gene is TRBV6-1, the J gene TRBJ2-7, with no clear D. Deletions cut 2 bases from V and 4 bases from J, with 3 bases between. The CDR3 length is 11 residues. Germline-derived CDR1 and CDR2 are MNHNS and SASEGT. The CDR3 DNA is TGTGCCAGCAGTGAACAATACGAGCAGTACTTC. Translating gives CASSEQYEQYF.

The chain carries TRBV24-1 and TRBJ1-4; a weak D match, TRBD1 (6 bases). V lost 1 base and J 8 bases, leaving 16 bases between the germline ends. The germline gives CDR1 KGHDR, CDR2 SFDVKD. The CDR3 runs 16 residues. This CDR3 is CATSDFGDTGREKLFF. For the CDR3, the DNA is TGTGCCACCAGTGATTTCGGGGACACCGGTCGGGAAAAACTGTTTTTT.

As regards this clone: Other nucleotide sequences from this sample produce the same CDR3. The V and J genes are TRBV9 and TRBJ2-1; 9 bases match TRBD2. The CDR3 extends over 15 amino acids. CDR1 and CDR2 (germline): SGDLS, YYNGEE. The V gene end was trimmed by 5 bases and the J gene end by 0 bases; junction bases not matched to a gene: 3. For the CDR3, the DNA is TGTGCCAGCAGTCCGACTAGCGGCTCCTACAATGAGCAGTTCTTC. Translated: CASSPTSGSYNEQFF. Combining the CDR3 with reference TRBV9 and TRBJ2-1 gives the whole variable domain DSGVTQTPKHLITATGQRVTLRCSPRSGDLSVYWYQQSLDQGLQFLIQYYNGEERAKGNILERFSAQQFPDLHSELNLSSLELGDSALYFCASSPTSGSYNEQFFGPGTRLTVL.

The chain carries TRBV9 and TRBJ2-1; weak D call: TRBD2 (5 bases). From germline, CDR1 is SGDLS and CDR2 YYNGEE. With 0 bases removed from V and 8 bases from J, the gap between germline ends came to 9 bases. The length of the CDR3 is 13 residues. The CDR3 coding sequence is TGTGCCAGCAGCGTAGATTCGGGATATGAGCAGTTCTTC. It translates to CASSVDSGYEQFF.

This chain links TRBV10-3 with TRBJ2-7; weak D call: TRBD2 (5 bases). Germline V gene sequence: CDR1 ENHRY, CDR2 SYGVKD. This CDR3 has 11 amino acids. The V end lost 8 bases, the J end lost 6 bases, and 11 bases lay between the germline ends. CDR3 in amino acids: CAIAAGSEQYF. As DNA, the CDR3 is TGTGCCATCGCGGCGGGCTCCGAGCAGTACTTC.

The chain is built from TRBV4-1 and TRBJ1-2, with a possible D match to TRBD1 (6 bases). The V gene lost 3 bases and the J gene lost 4 bases, with 15 bases spanning the gap. Germline V gene sequence: CDR1 MGHRA, CDR2 YSYEKL. The CDR3 is 15 amino acids. The CDR3 region has the DNA TGCGCCAGCAGCCAGGCAGGGGAGAACAGCTATGGCTACACCTTC. Protein product: CASSQAGENSYGYTF.

The chain couples TRBV27 to TRBJ2-2, with D possibly matching TRBD1 (5 bases). Germline loops: CDR1 MNHEY, CDR2 SMNVEV (reference sequence). The CDR3 sequence is 13 residues long. Trimming stripped 4 bases from V and 7 bases from J, with 10 bases between. CDR3 amino acids: CASSSGFYGELFF. Here the CDR3 DNA reads TGTGCCAGCAGTTCAGGGTTTTACGGGGAGCTGTTTTTT.

The chain carries TRBV7-2 and TRBJ2-5, with TRBD1 matching over 8 bases. Germline V gene data show CDR1 as SGHTA and CDR2 as FQGNSA. V lost 1 base and J lost 0; bases outside the gene matches: 1. The CDR3 extends over 15 amino acids. The CDR3 loop reads CASSLGTGYQETQYF. CDR3 sequence (DNA): TGTGCCAGCAGCTTAGGGACAGGGTACCAAGAGACCCAGTACTTC.

The V and J genes are TRBV7-3 and TRBJ2-3; 7 bases are a match to TRBD1. CDR3 length equals 15 residues. Germline trimming cut 2 bases from V and 3 bases from J; bases unmatched to any gene: 5. Germline CDR1 reads SGHTA; CDR2 reads FQGTGA. The CDR3 loop is CASSLGGQPTDTQYF. The CDR3 DNA reads TGTGCCAGCAGCTTAGGGGGACAGCCGACAGATACGCAGTATTTT.

The rearrangement joins TRBV6-2 or TRBV6-3 to TRBJ2-7; 11 bases are shared with TRBD2. The CDR3 is 16 residues long. The germline V gene has CDR1 MNHEY and CDR2 SVGEGT. The V gene end was trimmed by 0 bases and the J gene end by 5 bases; junction bases not matched to a gene: 6. The CDR3 bases are TGTGCCAGCAGTTACTCGAATAGCGGGAGGGGCGACGAGCAGTACTTC. It yields the protein CASSYSNSGRGDEQYF.

This rearrangement joins TRBV2 to TRBJ1-5, with a tentative D call TRBD1 (5 bases). Germline CDR1 reads SNHLY; CDR2 reads FYNNEI. V was pared by 8 bases and J by 6 bases, with 17 bases between. The CDR3 covers 14 residues. CDR3 residues: CASGSQGEVQPQHF. CDR3 in DNA: TGTGCCAGCGGTTCCCAGGGCGAGGTTCAGCCCCAGCATTTT.

This clone was recorded once. The rearrangement links TRBV4-2 to TRBJ2-1, with 12 bases that match TRBD2. Germline trimming cut 0 bases from V and 6 bases from J; bases unmatched to any gene: 6. Germline lookup yields CDR1 LGHNA and CDR2 YNFKEQ. CDR3 length: 17 amino acids. The CDR3 region is CASSQEISSGRANEQFF. Written as DNA, the CDR3 is TGTGCCAGCAGCCAAGAGATTTCTAGCGGGAGGGCCAATGAGCAGTTCTTC.

The chain is built from TRBV6-5 and TRBJ2-3; 9 nucleotides agree with TRBD1. This CDR3 spans 15 amino acids. Germline V lookup: CDR1 MNHEY, CDR2 SVGAGI. Unmatched junction bases numbered 4, after V lost 5 bases and J lost 1 base. This CDR3 is CASSTQGAGTDTQYF. The CDR3, as DNA: TGTGCCAGCAGTACACAGGGGGCTGGCACAGATACGCAGTATTTT.

The V and J genes are TRBV2 and TRBJ1-1; D is perhaps TRBD1 (5 bases). Germline values: CDR1 SNHLY, CDR2 FYNNEI. V dropped 7 bases and J dropped 9 bases, with 15 bases sitting between them. The CDR3 consists of 12 residues. CDR3 in amino acids: CASIPGRGQAFF. CDR3 nucleotide sequence: TGTGCCAGCATCCCTGGTAGGGGCCAAGCTTTCTTT.

The chain combines TRBV5-1 with TRBJ2-7; 9 bases match TRBD1. Germline V gene data show CDR1 as SGHRS and CDR2 as YFSETQ. This CDR3 is 14 amino acids long. J was trimmed by 3 bases and V by 4 bases; bases with no gene match: 5. The CDR3 nucleotides read TGCGCCAGCAGCCCGGGACAGGGTAGCTACGAGCAGTACTTC. Its translation: CASSPGQGSYEQYF.

There are a few counts of this clone. The rearrangement joins TRBV19 to TRBJ1-5, with D tentatively TRBD1 (5 bases). Germline loops: CDR1 LNHDA, CDR2 SQIVND (reference sequence). The V and J ends lost 1 base and 0 bases respectively, with 22 bases between them. CDR3 length: 20 amino acids. The CDR3 protein is CASSIGDGPQGLNSNQPQHF. CDR3 coding DNA: TGTGCCAGTAGTATAGGTGACGGACCGCAGGGTCTAAATAGCAATCAGCCCCAGCATTTT.

The V and J genes are TRBV11-1 and TRBJ1-1; TRBD1 matches 7 bases. CDR1 SGHAT and CDR2 FQDESV come from the germline V gene (reference sequence). The CDR3 extends over 11 amino acids. The ends lost 8 bases at V and 7 bases at J; junction bases unmatched: 4. CDR3 nucleotides: TGTGCCAGCCGACAGGGAATTGAAGCTTTCTTT. Translation gives CASRQGIEAFF.

The chain joins TRBV7-9 to TRBJ2-7, with TRBD1 matching 9 bases. This CDR3 is 13 amino acids long. Trimming cost V 5 bases and J 4 bases; bases outside gene matches: 3. Germline loops: CDR1 SEHNR, CDR2 FQNEAQ (reference sequence). CDR3 sequence reads: CASSEDRGYEQYF. Here the CDR3 DNA reads TGTGCCAGCAGCGAGGACAGGGGATACGAGCAGTACTTC.

This clone has only a few counts. V is TRBV7-6 and J is TRBJ2-2; D perhaps matches TRBD1 (7 bases). The CDR3 is made up of 16 amino acids. Germline-derived CDR1 and CDR2 are SGHVS and FNYEAQ. V was clipped by 6 bases and J by 1 base, with 15 bases between them. The CDR3 spells CASRPAGGRNTGELFF. DNA for the CDR3: TGTGCCAGCAGACCGGCAGGGGGGAGGAACACCGGGGAGCTGTTTTTT.

The CDR3 DNA reads TGTGCCAGCGCCCTGGGCGGGTCCTACTCTGGAAACACCATATATTTT. This sequence encodes CASALGGSYSGNTIYF. The rearrangement uses TRBV28 and TRBJ1-3; D not resolved. V gave up 8 bases and J gave up 0 bases, with 17 bases separating them. Per the germline V gene, CDR1 is MDHEN and CDR2 is SYDVKM. CDR3 size: 16 residues.